These 21 T cell receptor beta chains share one sample of origin, sequenced in a study of identical twins. TCRdb re-derived calls from the 5' RACE reads in MiXCR, one entry per CDR3 protein. The data hold about 240,000 distinct CDR3 sequences, with over 9.5% observed a single time. Sequenced input: memory T cells sorted from blood. These receptors were taken from a man in his forties or fifties in good health.

This chain connects TRBV20-1 to TRBJ2-1; D may correspond to TRBD1 or TRBD2 (6 bases each). CDR1 and CDR2 (germline): DFQATT, SNEGSKA (reference sequence). The CDR3 sequence is 17 residues long. Trimming removed 2 bases from V and 4 bases from J, with 21 bases in between. The CDR3 DNA sequence: TGCAGTGCTAGAATCAATCCGGGGGCCTCACTATACAATGAGCAGTTCTTC. Translating it yields CSARINPGASLYNEQFF.

V usage is TRBV27 and J usage is TRBJ1-1; no clear D gene. V lost 3 bases and J lost 0, with 8 bases in between. Germline-derived CDR1 and CDR2 are MNHEY and SMNVEV (reference sequence). CDR3 size: 14 residues. CDR3 region: CASSLAIVNTEAFF. The CDR3 nucleotides are TGTGCCAGCAGTTTGGCCATCGTGAACACTGAAGCTTTCTTT.

This rearrangement joins TRBV20-1 to TRBJ1-6, with TRBD1 matching 7 bases. The CDR3 runs 16 residues. V lost 4 bases, J lost 1 base, and 7 bases stayed unmatched. CDR1 and CDR2 (germline): DFQATT, SNEGSKA (reference sequence). The CDR3 DNA sequence: TGCAGTGCTAAACAGGGGAAGGGATCCTATAATTCACCCCTCCACTTT. As protein: CSAKQGKGSYNSPLHF.

This clonotype was counted ten times or more. The chain couples TRBV5-1 to TRBJ2-7; 9 nucleotides align to TRBD1. Germline V lookup: CDR1 SGHRS, CDR2 YFSETQ. The ends lost 9 bases at V and 2 bases at J; junction bases unmatched: 9. The CDR3 sequence is 14 residues long. The CDR3 is CAKIPGQGAYEQYF. CDR3 nucleotide sequence: TGCGCCAAGATTCCGGGACAGGGCGCCTACGAGCAGTACTTC.

Only a few counts were recorded for this clonotype. Germline and junction disagree at one end, which may indicate a read error. The chain recombines TRBV5-6 with TRBJ1-2; D not certain. Germline-derived CDR1 and CDR2 are SGHDT and YYEEEE. There are 13 residues in the CDR3. The CDR3 here is CATSGDAYYGYTF. Here the CDR3 DNA reads TGTGCCACCAGCGGCGACGCCTACTATGGCTACACCTTC.

The genes are TRBV12-3 or TRBV12-4 and TRBJ2-5; 7 bases fit TRBD1. Trimming at V came to 0 bases and at J to 4 bases, leaving 8 bases not matched to a gene. The CDR3 contains 16 residues. The CDR3 loop is CASSLAWQGVRETQYF. CDR3 DNA: TGTGCCAGCAGTTTAGCCTGGCAGGGGGTACGAGAGACCCAGTACTTC.

The V call is TRBV7-2, the J call TRBJ2-5; 8 bases map to TRBD2. The V gene's germline CDR1 is SGHTA and CDR2 FQGNSA. V was clipped by 5 bases and J by 4 bases; unmatched bases: 15. CDR3 length equals 17 residues. CDR3 amino acids: CASSPRWGAGGGETQYF. The CDR3 coding sequence is TGTGCCAGCAGCCCCAGGTGGGGGGCGGGAGGAGGAGAGACCCAGTACTTC.

Many counts were recorded for this clonotype. The chain has TRBV20-1 and TRBJ2-5; TRBD1 is a possible D gene (6 bases). Trimming stripped 6 bases from V and 1 base from J, with 24 bases between. Per the germline V gene, CDR1 is DFQATT and CDR2 is SNEGSKA (reference sequence). This CDR3 is 17 amino acids long. This chain's CDR3 is CSAFFGTLDRLQETQYF. The CDR3 bases are TGCAGTGCCTTCTTTGGGACACTCGACCGCCTCCAAGAGACCCAGTACTTC.

Regarding this clonotype: The junction departs from the called germline gene at one end, perhaps through a read error. The rearrangement uses TRBV6-2 or TRBV6-3 and TRBJ2-1; either TRBD1 or TRBD2 may supply D (5 bases each). There are 16 residues in the CDR3. The germline gives CDR1 MNHEY, CDR2 SVGEGT. The CDR3 DNA sequence: TGTGCCAGCAGCCCCTACCGGGGCCACTCCTCCAATGAGCAGTTCTTC. Its protein is CASSPYRGHSSNEQFF.

The chain couples TRBV7-2 to TRBJ1-4; D gene ambiguous. The V end lost 1 base, the J end lost 8 bases, and 17 bases lay between the germline ends. Germline-derived CDR1 and CDR2 are SGHTA and FQGNSA. The CDR3 runs 16 residues. CDR3 region: CASSLDPPSLDEKLFF. CDR3 nucleotide sequence: TGTGCCAGCAGCTTAGATCCCCCCTCTTTGGACGAAAAACTGTTTTTT.

The gene calls are TRBV28 and TRBJ2-5; 12 nucleotides agree with TRBD1. This CDR3 is built from 17 residues. In germline, CDR1 is MDHEN, CDR2 SYDVKM. After removal of 5 bases from V and 5 bases from J, the junction contained 12 bases not matched to a gene. The CDR3 protein is CASSPLWDRGRVETQYF. As DNA, the CDR3 is TGTGCCAGCAGTCCCCTATGGGACAGGGGGCGCGTTGAGACCCAGTACTTC.

The chain joins TRBV20-1 to TRBJ1-1; TRBD1 is a possible D gene (5 bases). V was pared by 5 bases and J by 0 bases, with 7 bases between. The CDR3 consists of 12 residues. From germline, CDR1 is DFQATT and CDR2 SNEGSKA (reference sequence). The DNA of the CDR3 is TGCAGTGCTTCCAGGGTGAACACTGAAGCTTTCTTT. As protein: CSASRVNTEAFF.

A word on this clonotype: This may stem from a read error, because a much larger clone lies one nucleotide away. The chain employs TRBV24-1 and TRBJ1-2; 7 nucleotides align to TRBD1. The CDR3 is 14 amino acids. Germline values: CDR1 KGHDR, CDR2 SFDVKD. The CDR3 protein is CPTSTMGQSYGYTF. Here the CDR3 DNA reads TGTCCCACCAGCACAATGGGACAGTCCTATGGCTACACCTTC.

At least ten counts were recorded for this clonotype. The rearrangement joins TRBV3-1 to TRBJ1-3; D ambiguous. Per the germline V gene, CDR1 is LGHDT and CDR2 is YNNKEL (reference sequence). The CDR3 consists of 18 residues. The V end lost 2 bases, the J end lost 0 bases, and 17 bases lay between the germline ends. Here the CDR3 reads CASSQLFLSEVSGNTIYF. In DNA, the CDR3 is TGTGCCAGCAGCCAACTATTCCTCAGTGAAGTCTCTGGAAACACCATATATTTT.

This clonotype was detected many times. The gene calls are TRBV29-1 and TRBJ2-7; D may be TRBD2 (5 bases). This CDR3 has 14 amino acids. Germline CDR1 reads SQVTM; CDR2 reads ANQGSEA. V dropped 5 bases and J dropped 2 bases, with 16 bases sitting between them. CDR3 in amino acids: CSVITDGKTYEQYF. The CDR3 DNA follows: TGCAGCGTTATCACTGACGGGAAAACCTACGAGCAGTACTTC.

The chain couples TRBV2 to TRBJ1-5, with D hard to call. V lost 8 bases to trimming and J lost 4 bases, with 12 bases between them. The CDR3 is 13 amino acids. CDR1 and CDR2 from the germline V gene are SNHLY and FYNNEI. Here the CDR3 reads CASGIQRNQPQHF. The CDR3 DNA is TGTGCCAGCGGGATACAGAGAAATCAGCCCCAGCATTTT.

This clonotype has ten or more counts. J is TRBJ1-1 and V is TRBV25-1; possibly TRBD1 for D (5 bases). Germline CDR1 MGHDK, CDR2 SYGVNS. V was clipped by 6 bases and J by 2 bases, with 16 bases between them. This CDR3 contains 15 residues. The CDR3 loop is CASRGLGWGNTEAFF. CDR3 bases: TGTGCCAGCAGGGGGCTGGGATGGGGTAACACTGAAGCTTTCTTT.

This chain connects TRBV27 to TRBJ2-3; D call uncertain. V was shortened by 5 bases and J by 6 bases, with 21 bases between the two germline ends. Germline loops: CDR1 MNHEY, CDR2 SMNVEV (reference sequence). The CDR3 loop spans 16 amino acids. The CDR3 nucleotides are TGTGCCAGCAGTATCCACCCGACGGGCCAGCTGGATACGCAGTATTTT. Translation: CASSIHPTGQLDTQYF.

CDR3 sequence (DNA): TGCGCCAGCAGCCAAGACCCGGCAGGGGATGGCTACACCTTC. It translates to CASSQDPAGDGYTF. The rearrangement joins TRBV4-1 to TRBJ1-2; the D gene is possibly TRBD1 (6 bases). The CDR3 covers 14 residues. CDR1 and CDR2 from the germline V gene are MGHRA and YSYEKL. Trimming pared 0 bases from V and 6 bases from J, leaving 11 bases between.

This clonotype was found many times. The gene calls are TRBV7-2 and TRBJ2-7; TRBD1 matches at 9 bases. J gave up 4 bases and V 4 bases, and 5 bases lay outside the gene matches. Germline V lookup: CDR1 SGHTA, CDR2 FQGNSA. The CDR3 is made up of 14 amino acids. CDR3 sequence (DNA): TGTGCCAGCAGCTCGGGGACAGGGTATTACGAGCAGTACTTC. Its translation is CASSSGTGYYEQYF. The full variable domain, with the rest looked up from reference TRBV7-2 and TRBJ2-7, is GAGVSQSPSNKVTEKGKDVELRCDPISGHTALYWYRQSLGQGLEFLIYFQGNSAPDKSGLPSDRFSAERTGGSVSTLTIQRTQQEDSAVYLCASSSGTGYYEQYFGPGTRLTVT.

The V gene is TRBV30, the J gene TRBJ2-1, with a tentative D call TRBD2 (7 bases). The length of the CDR3 is 12 residues. Germline CDR1 GTSNPN, CDR2 SVGIG (reference sequence). V was cut by 2 bases and J by 11 bases, with 13 bases left in between. The CDR3 here is CAWSSGGPKQFF. In DNA, the CDR3 is TGTGCCTGGAGTTCCGGGGGGCCGAAGCAGTTCTTC.